Following are 25 T cell receptor beta chains from one sample sequenced in a study of brain T cells in children with intractable seizures. Time point noted: blood from clinic visit 5 months post-surgery; TSC patient then seizure free. Some clones are missing from TCRdb's copy, which holds only in-frame ones; the method was immunoSEQ multiplex PCR. Of around 340,000 clones listed, about 94% are singletons. The sequencing used peripheral blood, collected about 5 months after surgery. The source of these receptors is a boy younger than two with tuberous sclerosis and intractable seizures.

The V call is TRBV7-9, the J call TRBJ2-3, with D unclear. Trimming left V 5 bases short and J 2 bases short, with 17 bases between. This CDR3 is built from 16 residues. Germline V gives CDR1 SEHNR, CDR2 FQNEAQ (reference sequence). CDR3 in amino acids: CASSPKPGPPTDTQYF. DNA of the CDR3: TGTGCCAGCAGCCCTAAGCCCGGGCCCCCCACAGATACGCAGTATTTT.

The chain links TRBV11-3 to TRBJ2-3, with unresolved D. Per germline, CDR1 SGHNT and CDR2 YENEEA. CDR3 length: 14 amino acids. Trimming left V 5 bases short and J 1 base short, with 10 bases between. CDR3 residues: CASSPGGGTDTQYF. The CDR3 nucleotides are TGTGCCAGCAGCCCAGGCGGCGGCACAGATACGCAGTATTTT.

In nucleotides, the CDR3 is TGTGCCACCCAGGGAGGGGAGACCCAGTACTTC. This gives the protein CATQGGETQYF. The chain has TRBV10-3 and TRBJ2-5; the match to TRBD2 covers 7 bases. CDR1 and CDR2 from the germline V gene are ENHRY and SYGVKD. The trim removed 10 bases at V and 5 bases at J, leaving 4 bases unmatched. The CDR3 loop spans 11 amino acids.

The gene calls are TRBV30 and TRBJ2-1; D remains unclear. The V end was cut by 5 bases, the J end by 5 bases, with 13 bases between. There are 13 residues in the CDR3. Germline-derived CDR1 and CDR2 are GTSNPN and SVGIG (reference sequence). Here the CDR3 reads CAWSSRADNEQFF. CDR3 nucleotides: TGTGCCTGGTCCAGTAGGGCGGACAATGAGCAGTTCTTC.

V and J are TRBV30 and TRBJ1-2; D remains ambiguous. The CDR3 has 11 residues. Trimming took off 4 bases at V and 4 bases at J, with 7 bases between the two ends. Germline CDR1 is GTSNPN and CDR2 is SVGIG (reference sequence). The CDR3 DNA is TGTGCCTGGACGTCAGGCTATGGCTACACCTTC. Translated, it gives CAWTSGYGYTF.

This clone was picked up one time. The J gene is TRBJ1-2, the V gene TRBV29-1, with TRBD1 as a possible D gene (5 bases). CDR3 size: 14 residues. The germline CDR1 and CDR2 sequences are SQVTM and ANQGSEA. Trimming removed 3 bases from V and 2 bases from J, with 13 bases in between. CDR3 DNA sequence: TGCAGCGTTGACTATGCGGCAGGGAACTATGGCTACACCTTC. It is translated as CSVDYAAGNYGYTF.

The chain uses TRBV7-6 and TRBJ2-3; D is possibly TRBD1 (5 bases). The ends were cut back, 3 bases at V and 6 bases at J, with 16 bases in the middle. The CDR3 consists of 15 residues. Germline V CDR1 and CDR2: SGHVS, FNYEAQ. CDR3 sequence reads: CASSFASKGSDTQYF. The CDR3 DNA reads TGTGCCAGCAGCTTCGCTAGTAAGGGGTCCGATACGCAGTATTTT. The full variable domain, in which reference TRBV7-6 and TRBJ2-3 provide the parts outside the CDR3, is GAGVSQSPRYKVTKRGQDVALRCDPISGHVSLYWYRQALGQGPEFLTYFNYEAQQDKSGLPNDRFSAERPEGSISTLTIQRTEQRDSAMYRCASSFASKGSDTQYFGPGTRLTVL.

This clone was counted only a few times. V and J are TRBV27 and TRBJ2-7; D is possibly TRBD1 (5 bases). The germline V gene encodes CDR1 MNHEY and CDR2 SMNVEV (reference sequence). The CDR3 extends over 13 amino acids. Trimming pared 6 bases from V and 0 bases from J, leaving 9 bases between. The CDR3 loop reads CASRRQSSYEQYF. CDR3 DNA: TGTGCCAGCAGACGACAGAGCTCCTACGAGCAGTACTTC.

The V and J genes are TRBV3-1 (or the pseudogene TRBV3-2) and TRBJ2-7; 10 bases agree with TRBD1. J gave up 7 bases and V 6 bases, and 6 bases lay outside the gene matches. Germline V gene data show CDR1 as LGHDT and CDR2 as YNNKEL (reference sequence). The CDR3 has 13 amino acids. In DNA, the CDR3 is TGTGCCAGCAGGACGGGACAGGGGAGAGAGCAGTACTTC. Its protein is CASRTGQGREQYF.

The J gene is TRBJ2-5, the V gene TRBV7-8, with 11 bases fitting TRBD1. The V segment lost 2 bases and the J segment 5 bases; nucleotides outside the gene matches: 4. The CDR3 runs 15 residues. Germline V gene data show CDR1 as SGHVS and CDR2 as FQNEAQ. The CDR3 DNA sequence: TGTGCCAGCAGCTTACTGGACAGGGGGCAGGAGACCCAGTACTTC. It encodes CASSLLDRGQETQYF.

This chain connects TRBV7-3 to TRBJ2-2; D not resolved. There are 16 residues in the CDR3. V lost 0 bases and J lost 4, with 12 bases in between. CDR1 and CDR2 from the germline V gene are SGHTA and FQGTGA. Written as DNA, the CDR3 is TGTGCCAGCAGCTTAACAACTCCAAGAGGCACCGGGGAGCTGTTTTTT. It is translated as CASSLTTPRGTGELFF. The variable domain in full, with the rest retrieved from reference TRBV7-3 and TRBJ2-2, is GAGVSQTPSNKVTEKGKYVELRCDPISGHTALYWYRQSLGQGPEFLIYFQGTGAADDSGLPNDRFFAVRPEGSVSTLKIQRTERGDSAVYLCASSLTTPRGTGELFFGEGSRLTVL.

V usage is TRBV7-3 and J usage is TRBJ2-1, with TRBD2 identical over 8 bases. Germline V gene data show CDR1 as SGHTA and CDR2 as FQGTGA. The CDR3 contains 15 residues. V was pared by 2 bases and J by 0 bases, with 0 bases of the junction left unmatched. The chain's CDR3 is CASSLGTSSYNEQFF. CDR3 bases: TGTGCCAGCAGCTTAGGGACTAGCTCCTACAATGAGCAGTTCTTC.

The chain combines TRBV2 with TRBJ2-1, with D possibly matching TRBD2 (6 bases). CDR1 and CDR2 (germline): SNHLY, FYNNEI. The V gene lost 10 bases and the J gene lost 8 bases, with 18 bases spanning the gap. The CDR3 consists of 13 residues. CDR3 sequence (DNA): TGTGCCATCCCGAGGGAGGAGCGGGATGAGCAGTTCTTC. Its protein is CAIPREERDEQFF.

The chain recombines TRBV7-6 with TRBJ2-3; 11 bases match TRBD2. Per germline, CDR1 SGHVS and CDR2 FNYEAQ. The CDR3 spans 16 residues. Trimming took 5 bases from V and 0 from J; bases not matched to a gene: 4. The CDR3 DNA sequence: TGTGCCAGCAGCCGACTAGCGGGATCTAGCACAGATACGCAGTATTTT. Translation gives CASSRLAGSSTDTQYF. The full variable domain, with the rest looked up from reference TRBV7-6 and TRBJ2-3, is GAGVSQSPRYKVTKRGQDVALRCDPISGHVSLYWYRQALGQGPEFLTYFNYEAQQDKSGLPNDRFSAERPEGSISTLTIQRTEQRDSAMYRCASSRLAGSSTDTQYFGPGTRLTVL.

This chain joins TRBV3-1 (or the pseudogene TRBV3-2) and TRBJ2-7; 9 nucleotides agree with TRBD1. CDR1 LGHDT and CDR2 YNNKEL come from the germline V gene (reference sequence). The CDR3 length is 16 residues. J lost 0 bases, V lost 4 bases, and 7 bases had no gene match. The CDR3 sequence is CASSPGRDRASYEQYF. CDR3 DNA sequence: TGTGCCAGCAGCCCTGGCCGGGACAGGGCCTCCTACGAGCAGTACTTC.

This chain uses TRBV19 with TRBJ2-5; 10 nucleotides agree with TRBD1. Germline CDR1 LNHDA, CDR2 SQIVND (reference sequence). The CDR3 has 16 residues. With 3 bases clipped from V and 2 bases from J, the junction kept 6 bases outside the gene matches. The CDR3, as DNA: TGTGCCAGTAGTATCGGGGGGACAGGGGAACAAGAGACCCAGTACTTC. Translating it yields CASSIGGTGEQETQYF.

The chain employs TRBV19 and TRBJ2-5; 7 bases align to TRBD1. V dropped 10 bases and J dropped 2; count of bases not matched to a gene: 4. Looked up from germline, CDR1 is LNHDA and CDR2 is SQIVND (reference sequence). The CDR3 runs 12 residues. The CDR3 loop is CATSQGQETQYF. The CDR3 DNA is TGTGCCACGTCACAGGGGCAAGAGACCCAGTACTTC. Variable domain in full (rest from reference TRBV19 and TRBJ2-5): DGGITQSPKYLFRKEGQNVTLSCEQNLNHDAMYWYRQDPGQGLRLIYYSQIVNDFQKGDIAEGYSVSREKKESFPLTVTSAQKNPTAFYLCATSQGQETQYFGPGTRLLVL.

V is TRBV7-9 and J is TRBJ1-2; D gene unclear. Germline lookup yields CDR1 SEHNR and CDR2 FQNEAQ (reference sequence). Trimming took 7 bases from V and 1 from J, leaving 16 bases between them. The CDR3 length is 15 residues. The CDR3 DNA is TGTGCCAGCACCACATACACTACCGATAACTATGGCTACACCTTC. It encodes CASTTYTTDNYGYTF. The variable domain in full, with the rest retrieved from reference TRBV7-9 and TRBJ1-2, is DTGVSQNPRHKITKRGQNVTFRCDPISEHNRLYWYRQTLGQGPEFLTYFQNEAQLEKSRLLSDRFSAERPKGSFSTLEIQRTEQGDSAMYLCASTTYTTDNYGYTFGSGTRLTVV.

J is TRBJ1-2 and V is TRBV5-6; D uncertain. Germline CDR1 and CDR2: SGHDT and YYEEEE. The CDR3 extends over 16 amino acids. The germline V and J ends were trimmed by 2 bases and 0 bases, with 14 bases remaining between them. The CDR3 sequence is CASSLPGGNSNYGYTF. The CDR3 DNA sequence: TGTGCCAGCAGCTTACCAGGAGGAAACTCTAACTATGGCTACACCTTC.

This chain links TRBV24-1 with TRBJ2-1; 7 bases fit TRBD2. Germline-derived CDR1 and CDR2 are KGHDR and SFDVKD. The CDR3 is made up of 18 amino acids. With V trimmed by 4 bases and J by 5 bases, 16 bases remained unmatched. CDR3 protein: CATSDSLSPGGANNEQFF. CDR3 DNA sequence: TGTGCCACCAGTGACTCGCTCTCTCCGGGGGGTGCAAACAATGAGCAGTTCTTC.

The chain has TRBV5-1 and TRBJ1-4, with 7 bases fitting TRBD1. Germline assignment: CDR1 SGHRS and CDR2 YFSETQ. This CDR3 has 16 amino acids. The V and J ends lost 0 bases and 0 bases, in that order; junction bases with no gene match: 2. In DNA, the CDR3 is TGCGCCAGCAGCTTGGGGGACAGATCAACTAATGAAAAACTGTTTTTT. Its protein is CASSLGDRSTNEKLFF.

The chain joins TRBV11-3 to TRBJ1-2; 9 bases are a match to TRBD1. Losses at the gene ends were 2 bases for V and 14 bases for J; bases not matched to a gene: 15. The germline V gene has CDR1 SGHNT and CDR2 YENEEA. The CDR3 spans 15 residues. CDR3 in amino acids: CASSLRDTGGRFKTF. CDR3 sequence (DNA): TGTGCCAGCAGCTTAAGGGATACAGGGGGCCGGTTTAAGACCTTC. Full variable domain (outside the CDR3, taken from reference TRBV11-3 and TRBJ1-2): EAGVVQSPRYKIIEKKQPVAFWCNPISGHNTLYWYLQNLGQGPELLIRYENEEAVDDSQLPKDRFSAERLKGVDSTLKIQPAELGDSAVYLCASSLRDTGGRFKTFGSGTRLTVV.

The chain uses TRBV3-1 (or the pseudogene TRBV3-2) and TRBJ2-7; D gene unclear. V gave up 4 bases and J gave up 6 bases, with 19 bases separating them. The CDR3 contains 15 residues. From germline, CDR1 is LGHDT and CDR2 YNNKEL (reference sequence). In DNA, the CDR3 is TGTGCCAGCAGCCCTGACACGGGTAGTGGAACCGAGCAGTACTTC. Protein product: CASSPDTGSGTEQYF.

The V call is TRBV7-2, the J call TRBJ2-7, with D uncertain. This CDR3 contains 12 residues. Trimming pared 3 bases from V and 3 bases from J, leaving 6 bases between. Germline V lookup: CDR1 SGHTA, CDR2 FQGNSA. The CDR3 is CASSLPFYEQYF. The CDR3 nucleotides read TGTGCCAGCAGCTTGCCCTTCTACGAGCAGTACTTC. Using reference TRBV7-2 and TRBJ2-7 for the parts outside the CDR3, the full variable domain is GAGVSQSPSNKVTEKGKDVELRCDPISGHTALYWYRQSLGQGLEFLIYFQGNSAPDKSGLPSDRFSAERTGGSVSTLTIQRTQQEDSAVYLCASSLPFYEQYFGPGTRLTVT.

The J gene is TRBJ2-5, the V gene TRBV19; TRBD1 agrees at 10 bases. V lost 5 bases and J lost 4; bases outside the gene matches: 7. This CDR3 has 15 residues. The germline gives CDR1 LNHDA, CDR2 SQIVND (reference sequence). CDR3 protein: CASSDRQGAVETQYF. In nucleotides, the CDR3 is TGTGCCAGTAGTGACCGACAGGGGGCCGTAGAGACCCAGTACTTC. Full variable domain (rest looked up from reference TRBV19 and TRBJ2-5): DGGITQSPKYLFRKEGQNVTLSCEQNLNHDAMYWYRQDPGQGLRLIYYSQIVNDFQKGDIAEGYSVSREKKESFPLTVTSAQKNPTAFYLCASSDRQGAVETQYFGPGTRLLVL.